This T cell receptor (beta chain) was sequenced during a study of T cell changes during pregnancy in multiple sclerosis. Sequencing used immunoSEQ multiplex PCR; TCRdb keeps in-frame clones, though not all of them. The sample contains about 120,000 clones, 80% to 95% of which appear only once. The CDR3 consists of 16 residues. V trimming: 4 bases; J trimming: 8 bases; junction bases outside the gene matches: 11. Germline assignment: CDR1 SGHRS and CDR2 YFSETQ. Source: peripheral blood, taken in the third trimester of pregnancy. The receptor's source is a female donor with multiple sclerosis, enrolled in a pregnancy study. The chain joins TRBV5-1 to TRBJ2-1, with 11 bases identical to TRBD2. CDR3 coding DNA: TGCGCCAGCAGCCTCCTAGCGGGAGGTGTTGGCTATGAGCAGTTCTTC. This sequence encodes CASSLLAGGVGYEQFF.